This entry describes one T cell receptor beta chain. Antigen unknown. The sample originates from a study of Ad26.COV2.S vaccination and SARS-CoV-2 variants. Study outcomes and limitations: Placebo and vaccine recipients had non-spike TCR breadth that was similar.

The CDR3 has 16 residues. Germline CDR1 is MNHEY and CDR2 is SVGEGT. The ends lost 6 bases at V and 8 bases at J; junction bases unmatched: 13. Only in-frame clones appear in the TCRdb table, and some are missing; sequencing was by immunoSEQ multiplex PCR. Seen here are 350,000 to 500,000 clones, roughly 90% observed once, and the top ten hold 3.5% to 4%. Treatment noted: about 20 received Ad26.COV2.S at low or high dose, single or two shots; 5 received placebo; per-sample allocation not given. Specimen acquisition occurred on day 63 following the initial vaccine or placebo injection. Vaccine was an Ad26 vector expressing Wuhan-strain SARS-CoV-2 spike.

The sequence came from a person between 18 and 59 years old who received the Ad26.COV2.S COVID-19 vaccine or a placebo. This chain joins TRBV6-2 or TRBV6-3 and TRBJ2-1, with 10 positions matching TRBD2. The source was peripheral blood, collected in a trial of Ad26.COV2.S vaccine versus placebo. The CDR3, as DNA: TGTGCCAGCAGCCACGCAGCGGGGGGGCCTCTATATGAGCAGTTCTTC. This codes for CASSHAAGGPLYEQFF.